These 22 T cell receptor beta chains were all obtained from the same sample, sequenced in a study of CXCR3-negative and CXCR3-positive naive CD8 T cells (dated by TCRdb to between 2018 and 2021). This sample was sequenced with a NextSeq 550. The Human TCR Profiling Kit (MiLaboratory) was used to prepare UMI-labeled 5' RACE TRB cDNA libraries. Through TCRdb reprocessing, the reads give one entry per CDR3 protein sequence; DNA is omitted. This sample's clone table shows some 140,000 distinct CDR3 sequences. The top ten clones comprise approximately 0.5% of the sample. For these receptors, no antigen is known. On the study overall, not on this receptor specifically: Compared with CXCR3-negative naive cells, CXCR3-positive naive cells had TRB CDR3s with higher hydrophobicity (lower Kidera factor 4), lower energy, and higher strength and volume indices.

The sample comprised naive CXCR3+ CD8+ T cells from blood. This specimen's cell subset or site label, per the study, means: CD45RO-CCR7+CD27+CD95- naive CD8+ T cells expressing CXCR3 (TNR3+). These receptors originate from a human donor in good health. Some clones in this sample may be carry-over from other donors' samples.

The chain combines TRBV27 with TRBJ1-6. CDR1 is MNHEY, CDR2 SMNVEV, per germline (reference sequence). The CDR3 sequence is 13 residues long. CDR3 amino acids: CASSSPTGIPLHF.

The chain joins TRBV7-3 to TRBJ2-2; with no DNA, the TCRdb D assignment of TRBD1 cannot be verified. Germline V lookup: CDR1 SGHTA, CDR2 FQGTGA. The CDR3 runs to 13 residues. The CDR3 spells CASRGSGTGELFF.

The chain joins TRBV25-1 to TRBJ1-2; no DNA is available, so the TRBD1 call from TCRdb remains unchecked. The germline V gene encodes CDR1 MGHDK and CDR2 SYGVNS. This CDR3 contains 14 residues. CDR3 in amino acids: CASSERGHYYGYTF.

The chain joins TRBV11-2 to TRBJ2-7; TCRdb designates TRBD1, a call that cannot be tested without DNA. Germline values: CDR1 SGHAT, CDR2 FQNNGV. This CDR3 comprises 14 residues. The chain's CDR3 is CASSLAGPGYEQYF.

This sequence joins TRBV7-9 and TRBJ2-7; TCRdb's D call of TRBD2 is untestable without DNA. This CDR3 has 17 amino acids. The germline CDR1 and CDR2 sequences are SEHNR and FQNEAQ (reference sequence). CDR3 sequence reads: CASSSPDSGSSSYEQYF.

The CDR3 protein is CASSQDPGQPLEAFF. This chain connects TRBV4-1 to TRBJ1-1; with no DNA, the TCRdb D assignment of TRBD1 cannot be verified. The CDR3 extends over 15 amino acids. CDR1 MGHRA and CDR2 YSYEKL come from the germline V gene.

This rearrangement joins TRBV4-1 to TRBJ2-1; TCRdb designates TRBD1, a call that cannot be tested without DNA. The CDR3 is made up of 16 amino acids. Looked up from germline, CDR1 is MGHRA and CDR2 is YSYEKL. This chain's CDR3 is CASSQMGGGDGNEQFF.

This rearrangement joins TRBV12-3 or TRBV12-4 to TRBJ2-2; the TRBD2 assignment by TCRdb is unverifiable without DNA. The CDR3 runs 17 residues. The CDR3 sequence: CASSTLRRAANTGELFF.

The gene calls are TRBV15 and TRBJ2-7; TCRdb designates TRBD1, a call that cannot be tested without DNA. Germline V lookup: CDR1 LNHNV, CDR2 YYDKDF (reference sequence). The CDR3 runs 15 residues. The chain's CDR3 is CATSSQGSFSYEQYF.

The chain has TRBV15 and TRBJ2-5; no DNA is available, so the TRBD1 call from TCRdb remains unchecked. The CDR3 has 14 amino acids. Germline V gene lookup returns CDR1 LNHNV and CDR2 YYDKDF (reference sequence). The CDR3 protein is CATSNRGLRETQYF.

CDR3: CASGDWREGNEQFF. The J gene is TRBJ2-1, the V gene TRBV11-3; TCRdb designates TRBD2, a call that cannot be tested without DNA. The CDR3 runs to 14 residues. Looked up from germline, CDR1 is SGHNT and CDR2 is YENEEA.

J is TRBJ2-7 and V is TRBV29-1. The germline gives CDR1 SQVTM, CDR2 ANQGSEA. The CDR3 consists of 11 residues. The CDR3 loop reads CSVAENYEQYF.

The gene calls are TRBV7-9 and TRBJ2-3; TCRdb indicates TRBD1, and absent DNA this call remains unverified. Germline CDR1 SEHNR, CDR2 FQNEAQ (reference sequence). The CDR3 contains 18 residues. The CDR3 protein is CASSAAGTGFLVTDTQYF.

The rearrangement joins TRBV3-1 to TRBJ2-7; without DNA, the TCRdb call of TRBD1 cannot be checked. There are 13 residues in the CDR3. Germline loops: CDR1 LGHDT, CDR2 YNNKEL (reference sequence). CDR3 in amino acids: CASSPDRDYEQYF.

The chain recombines TRBV7-9 with TRBJ2-1; the TCRdb call, TRBD1, lacks DNA for checking. The CDR3 totals 14 residues. CDR1 is SEHNR and CDR2 is FQNEAQ in the germline V gene (reference sequence). Here the CDR3 reads CASSWGAGSNEQFF. The whole variable domain, remainder taken from reference TRBV7-9 and TRBJ2-1, is DTGVSQNPRHKITKRGQNVTFRCDPISEHNRLYWYRQTLGQGPEFLTYFQNEAQLEKSRLLSDRFSAERPKGSFSTLEIQRTEQGDSAMYLCASSWGAGSNEQFFGPGTRLTVL.

V and J are TRBV4-1 and TRBJ1-1; TCRdb reports TRBD1, a call that lacks DNA to check it against. The CDR3 totals 13 residues. The germline V gene has CDR1 MGHRA and CDR2 YSYEKL. The chain's CDR3 is CASSPIGGTEAFF.

The rearrangement links TRBV25-1 to TRBJ1-2. Germline assignment: CDR1 MGHDK and CDR2 SYGVNS. The CDR3 totals 13 residues. CDR3 amino acids: CASSATENYGYTF.

The rearrangement links TRBV19 to TRBJ2-7; TCRdb reports TRBD2, a call that lacks DNA to check it against. The CDR3 extends over 13 amino acids. CDR1 LNHDA and CDR2 SQIVND come from the germline V gene (reference sequence). CDR3 region: CASTSPSDYEQYF.

The genes are TRBV2 and TRBJ2-7; TCRdb's D call, TRBD1, is unchecked because there is no DNA. The CDR3 covers 16 residues. Germline values: CDR1 SNHLY, CDR2 FYNNEI. CDR3 loop: CASSAADRGYSYEQYF.

The rearrangement links TRBV7-9 to TRBJ2-7; TCRdb names TRBD2, which stays unverified in the absence of DNA. Germline loops: CDR1 SEHNR, CDR2 FQNEAQ (reference sequence). There are 14 residues in the CDR3. CDR3: CASSLVAGVHEQYF.

The rearrangement joins TRBV28 to TRBJ1-1; the TCRdb call, TRBD1, lacks DNA for checking. The CDR3 is made up of 15 amino acids. The germline V gene encodes CDR1 MDHEN and CDR2 SYDVKM. CDR3 sequence: CASSVPGRLNTEAFF.

This chain joins TRBV11-2 and TRBJ2-6. The germline V gene has CDR1 SGHAT and CDR2 FQNNGV. The CDR3 runs 16 residues. The CDR3 loop is CASSLGIGTGANVLTF.